Given below is one T cell receptor beta chain in context. The sample has other DNA sequences that encode this CDR3 too. The sample originates from a study of shared clonotypes between healthy human individuals. This table comes from immunoSEQ multiplex PCR, and its TCRdb copy is limited to in-frame clones, with some not included. The data contain about 2.1 million clones, about 93% of them singletons. The germline gives CDR1 MNHEY, CDR2 SMNVEV (reference sequence). The V gene end was trimmed by 2 bases and the J gene end by 2 bases; junction bases not matched to a gene: 1. CDR3 size: 14 residues. Selected positively for CCR7 and CD45RO-negative, naive CD8 cells excluded terminally differentiated effector memory CD45RA+ cells. Each of the donors was a healthy adult who was HIV-negative and had not had a recent acute infection or vaccination.

The material sequenced was naive CD8+ T cells from PBMCs. The genes are TRBV27 and TRBJ2-7; 9 bases match TRBD2. This TCR was recovered from a young man in good health. Some clones in this sample may be carry-over from other donors' samples. CDR3: CASSLASGTYEQYF. The CDR3 DNA sequence: TGTGCCAGCAGTTTAGCTAGCGGGACCTACGAGCAGTACTTC.